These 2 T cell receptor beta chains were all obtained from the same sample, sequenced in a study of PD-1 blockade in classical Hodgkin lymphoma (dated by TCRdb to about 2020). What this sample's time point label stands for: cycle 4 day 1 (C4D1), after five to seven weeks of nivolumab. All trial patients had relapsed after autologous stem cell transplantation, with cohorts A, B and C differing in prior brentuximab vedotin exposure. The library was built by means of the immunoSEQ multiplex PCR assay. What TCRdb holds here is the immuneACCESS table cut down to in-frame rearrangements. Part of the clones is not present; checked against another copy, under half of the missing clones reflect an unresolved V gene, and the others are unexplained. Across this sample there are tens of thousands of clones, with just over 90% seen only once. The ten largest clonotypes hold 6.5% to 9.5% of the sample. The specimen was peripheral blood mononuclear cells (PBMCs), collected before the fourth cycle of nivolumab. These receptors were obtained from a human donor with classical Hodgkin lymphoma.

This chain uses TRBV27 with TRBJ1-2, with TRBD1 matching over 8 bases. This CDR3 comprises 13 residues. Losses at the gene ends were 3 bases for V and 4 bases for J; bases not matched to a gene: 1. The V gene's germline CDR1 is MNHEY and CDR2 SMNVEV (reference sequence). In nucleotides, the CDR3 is TGTGCCAGCAGTTTCACAGGGGGCTATGGCTACACCTTC. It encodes CASSFTGGYGYTF.

The CDR3: CASSVGVAGGYETQYF. In DNA, the CDR3 is TGTGCCAGCAGCGTAGGAGTAGCGGGGGGTTACGAGACCCAGTACTTC. The chain employs TRBV9 and TRBJ2-5; 10 bases fit TRBD2. This CDR3 region has 16 residues. The germline V gene encodes CDR1 SGDLS and CDR2 YYNGEE. Trimming cost V 0 bases and J 5 bases; bases outside gene matches: 7.